This section outlines one T cell receptor beta chain sequence together with its context. Trimming at V came to 3 bases and at J to 5 bases, leaving 9 bases not matched to a gene. Germline V gene lookup returns CDR1 SEHNR and CDR2 FQNEAQ (reference sequence). The CDR3 is 15 amino acids. TCRdb keeps only in-frame clones here, not all; method: immunoSEQ multiplex PCR. The sample contains 150,000 or so clones, 86% of which appear only once. This sample stems from a study of blood T cell repertoires in COVID-19. Researchers sorted participants into cohorts using their self-reported clinical history. Material for sequencing was PBMCs or T cells enriched from blood (not recorded which). This sequence joins TRBV7-9 and TRBJ1-1; 7 bases map to TRBD1. The TCR comes from a man over 45 who had recovered from COVID-19. CDR3 DNA sequence: TGTGCCAGCAGCTTCGACAGGGATCTCCTAACTGAAGCTTTCTTT. This codes for CASSFDRDLLTEAFF.